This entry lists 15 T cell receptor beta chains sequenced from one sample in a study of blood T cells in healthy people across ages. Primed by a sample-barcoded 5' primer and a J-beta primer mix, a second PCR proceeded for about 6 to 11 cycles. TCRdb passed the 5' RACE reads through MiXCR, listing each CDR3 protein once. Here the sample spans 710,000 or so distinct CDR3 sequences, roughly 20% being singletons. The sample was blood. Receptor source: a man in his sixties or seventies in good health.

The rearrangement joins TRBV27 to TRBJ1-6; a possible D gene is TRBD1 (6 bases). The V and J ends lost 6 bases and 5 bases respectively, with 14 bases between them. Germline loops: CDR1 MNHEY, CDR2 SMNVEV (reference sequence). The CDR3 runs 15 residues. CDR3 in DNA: TGTGCCAGCAGGACAGAGGGACACAATAATTCACCCCTCCACTTT. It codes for CASRTEGHNNSPLHF.

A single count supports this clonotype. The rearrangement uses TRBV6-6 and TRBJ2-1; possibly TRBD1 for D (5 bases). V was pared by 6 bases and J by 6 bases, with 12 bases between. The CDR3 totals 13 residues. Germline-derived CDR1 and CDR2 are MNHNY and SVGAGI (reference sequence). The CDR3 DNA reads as TGTGCCAGCAGCCCGGTGACAGTCAATGAGCAGTTCTTC. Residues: CASSPVTVNEQFF.

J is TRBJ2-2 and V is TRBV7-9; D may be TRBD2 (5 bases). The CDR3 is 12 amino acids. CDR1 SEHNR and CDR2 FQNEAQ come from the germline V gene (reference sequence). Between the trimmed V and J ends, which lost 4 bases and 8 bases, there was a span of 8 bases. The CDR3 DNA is TGTGCCAGCAGCTCAGCGGTTGGGGAGCTGTTTTTT. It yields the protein CASSSAVGELFF.

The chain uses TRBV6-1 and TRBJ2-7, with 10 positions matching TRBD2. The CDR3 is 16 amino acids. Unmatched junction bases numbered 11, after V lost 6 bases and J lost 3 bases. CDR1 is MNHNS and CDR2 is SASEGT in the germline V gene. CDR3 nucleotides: TGTGCCAGCAGAGCCCGGTGGACTAGCGGATACTACGAGCAGTACGTC. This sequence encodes CASRARWTSGYYEQYV.

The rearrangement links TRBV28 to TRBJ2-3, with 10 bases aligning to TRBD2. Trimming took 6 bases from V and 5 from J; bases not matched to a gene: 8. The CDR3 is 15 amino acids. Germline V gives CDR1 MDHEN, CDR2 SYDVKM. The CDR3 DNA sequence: TGTGCCAGCAGCTCAGCGGGGGGGCCGGGAGATACGCAGTATTTT. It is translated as CASSSAGGPGDTQYF.

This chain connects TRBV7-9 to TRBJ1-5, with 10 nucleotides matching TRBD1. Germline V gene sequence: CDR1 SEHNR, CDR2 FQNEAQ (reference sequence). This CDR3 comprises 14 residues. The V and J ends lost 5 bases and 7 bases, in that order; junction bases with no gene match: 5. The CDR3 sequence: CASSPDRGQQPQHF. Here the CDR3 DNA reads TGTGCCAGCAGCCCAGACAGGGGGCAACAGCCCCAGCATTTT.

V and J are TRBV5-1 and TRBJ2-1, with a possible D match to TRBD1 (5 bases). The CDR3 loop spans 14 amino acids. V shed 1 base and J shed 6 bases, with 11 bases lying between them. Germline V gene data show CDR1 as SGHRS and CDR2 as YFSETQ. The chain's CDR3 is CASSLKGSVNEQFF. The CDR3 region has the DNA TGCGCCAGCAGCTTGAAGGGGTCGGTCAATGAGCAGTTCTTC.

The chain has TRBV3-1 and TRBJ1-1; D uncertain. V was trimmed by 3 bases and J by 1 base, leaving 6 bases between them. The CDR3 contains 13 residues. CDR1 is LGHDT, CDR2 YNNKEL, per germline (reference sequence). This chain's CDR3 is CASSHRSNTEAFF. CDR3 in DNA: TGTGCCAGCAGCCATCGGTCGAACACTGAAGCTTTCTTT.

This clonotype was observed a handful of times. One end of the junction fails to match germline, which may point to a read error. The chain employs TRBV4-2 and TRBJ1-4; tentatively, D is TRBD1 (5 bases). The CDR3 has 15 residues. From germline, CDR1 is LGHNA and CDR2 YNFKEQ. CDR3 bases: TGTGCCGGCAGGAACAATAGGCAGGGTAATGAAAAACTGTTTTTT. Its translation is CAGRNNRQGNEKLFF.

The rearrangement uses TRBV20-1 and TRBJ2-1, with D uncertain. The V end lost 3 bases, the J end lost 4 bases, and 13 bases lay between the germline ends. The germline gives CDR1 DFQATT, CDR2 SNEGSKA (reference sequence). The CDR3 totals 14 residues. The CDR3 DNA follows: TGCAGTGCTAGGGGTCTACAGAGTTACAATGAGCAGTTCTTC. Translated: CSARGLQSYNEQFF.

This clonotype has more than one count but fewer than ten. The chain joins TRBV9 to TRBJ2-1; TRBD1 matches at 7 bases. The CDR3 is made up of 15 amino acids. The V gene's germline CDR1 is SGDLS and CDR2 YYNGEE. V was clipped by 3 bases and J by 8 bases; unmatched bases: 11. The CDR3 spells CASSALTGTEDEQFF. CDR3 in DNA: TGTGCCAGCAGCGCCCTGACCGGGACAGAAGATGAGCAGTTCTTC.

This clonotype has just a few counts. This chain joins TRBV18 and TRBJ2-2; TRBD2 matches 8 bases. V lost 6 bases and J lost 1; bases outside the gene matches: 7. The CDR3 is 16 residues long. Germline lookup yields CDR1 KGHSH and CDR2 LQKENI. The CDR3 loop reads CASSEGLAENTGELFF. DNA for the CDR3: TGTGCCAGCTCGGAAGGACTAGCCGAGAACACCGGGGAGCTGTTTTTT.

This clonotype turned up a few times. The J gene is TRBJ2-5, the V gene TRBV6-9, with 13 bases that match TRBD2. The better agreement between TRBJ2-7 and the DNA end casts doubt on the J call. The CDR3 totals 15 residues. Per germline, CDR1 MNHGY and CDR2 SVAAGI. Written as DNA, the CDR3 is TGTGCCAGCAGCCCTCGGACTAGCGGGAGCGACGAGCAGTACGTC. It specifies CASSPRTSGSDEQYV.

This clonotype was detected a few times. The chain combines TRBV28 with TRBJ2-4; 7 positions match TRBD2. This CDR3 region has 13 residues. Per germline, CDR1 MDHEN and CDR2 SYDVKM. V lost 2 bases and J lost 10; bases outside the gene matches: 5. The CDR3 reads CASSLGGGRIQYF. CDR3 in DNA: TGTGCCAGCAGTTTAGGGGGGGGTCGAATTCAGTACTTC.

In DNA form, the CDR3 reads TGTGCCATCAGTGAGGGGGGGCGGAGGGGGCGTCATCAGCCCCAGCATTTT. This sequence encodes CAISEGGRRGRHQPQHF. The chain employs TRBV10-3 and TRBJ1-5; TRBD1 agrees at 7 bases. Trimming at V came to 2 bases and at J to 5 bases, leaving 12 bases not matched to a gene. The CDR3 has 17 residues. The germline gives CDR1 ENHRY, CDR2 SYGVKD.